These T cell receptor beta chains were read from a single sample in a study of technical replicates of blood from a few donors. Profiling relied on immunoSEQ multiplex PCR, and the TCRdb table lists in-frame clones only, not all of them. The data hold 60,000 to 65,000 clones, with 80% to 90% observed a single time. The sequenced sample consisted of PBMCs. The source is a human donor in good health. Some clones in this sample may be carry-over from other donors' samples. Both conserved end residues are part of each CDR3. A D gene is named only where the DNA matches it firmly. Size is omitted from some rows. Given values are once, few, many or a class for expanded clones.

CDR3aa: CASSLSLGGNTEAFF
CDR3nt: TGCGCCAGCAGCTTGAGTCTCGGCGGGAACACTGAAGCTTTCTTT
d_gene: -
abundance: -
v_gene: TRBV5-1
j_gene: TRBJ1-1

CDR3aa: CAWSTGNQPQHF
CDR3nt: TGTGCCTGGAGTACTGGCAATCAGCCCCAGCATTTT
d_gene: -
abundance: -
v_gene: TRBV30
j_gene: TRBJ1-5

CDR3aa: CASSLNPLGEQYF
CDR3nt: TGCGCCAGCAGCCTAAACCCCCTCGGCGAGCAGTACTTC
d_gene: -
abundance: -
v_gene: TRBV4-3
j_gene: TRBJ2-7

CDR3aa: CASSVVSSGNNEQFF
CDR3nt: TGTGCCAGCAGCGTAGTGTCTAGCGGGAACAATGAGCAGTTCTTC
d_gene: TRBD2
abundance: -
v_gene: TRBV9
j_gene: TRBJ2-1

CDR3aa: CASSPGTSGTGIQYF
CDR3nt: TGTGCCAGCTCACCAGGGACTAGCGGGACAGGAATTCAGTACTTC
d_gene: TRBD2
abundance: -
v_gene: TRBV18
j_gene: TRBJ2-4

CDR3aa: CAWSGVGHEDQYF
CDR3nt: TGTGCCTGGAGTGGAGTGGGGCATGAGGACCAGTACTTC
d_gene: -
abundance: -
v_gene: TRBV30
j_gene: TRBJ2-5

CDR3aa: CASSSRDTGTEAFF
CDR3nt: TGCGCCAGCAGCTCCCGGGACACCGGAACTGAAGCTTTCTTT
d_gene: -
abundance: -
v_gene: TRBV5-1
j_gene: TRBJ1-1

CDR3aa: CASSPDGELGGYTF
CDR3nt: TGTGCCAGCTCACCGGACGGGGAGCTTGGAGGCTACACCTTC
d_gene: -
abundance: few
v_gene: TRBV18
j_gene: TRBJ1-2

CDR3aa: CASRRTSGSYEQYF
CDR3nt: TGTGCCAGCAGGCGGACTAGCGGGAGTTACGAGCAGTACTTC
d_gene: TRBD2
abundance: -
v_gene: TRBV14
j_gene: TRBJ2-7

CDR3aa: CAWSVHDAEEGYTF
CDR3nt: TGTGCCTGGAGTGTACACGACGCTGAGGAGGGCTACACCTTC
d_gene: -
abundance: -
v_gene: TRBV30
j_gene: TRBJ1-2

CDR3aa: CASSQDSAGSAETQYF
CDR3nt: TGCGCCAGCAGCCAAGATTCGGCGGGTTCGGCGGAGACCCAGTACTTC
d_gene: -
abundance: few
v_gene: TRBV4-3
j_gene: TRBJ2-5

CDR3aa: CAWSVQAGQQFF
CDR3nt: TGTGCCTGGAGTGTACAGGCGGGACAGCAGTTCTTC
d_gene: -
abundance: -
v_gene: TRBV30
j_gene: TRBJ2-1

CDR3aa: CSVETTGNTIYF
CDR3nt: TGCAGCGTTGAAACTACAGGAAACACCATATATTTT
d_gene: -
abundance: -
v_gene: TRBV29-1
j_gene: TRBJ1-3

CDR3aa: CASSRDSHTEAFF
CDR3nt: TGTGCCAGCAGCCGCGACAGCCACACTGAAGCTTTCTTT
d_gene: -
abundance: once
v_gene: TRBV7-2
j_gene: TRBJ1-1

CDR3aa: CASSPRVVNEKLFF
CDR3nt: TGTGCCAGCAGTCCTCGGGTCGTTAATGAAAAACTGTTTTTT
d_gene: -
abundance: -
v_gene: TRBV6-1
j_gene: TRBJ1-4

CDR3aa: CASSPGGRDTQYF
CDR3nt: TGCGCCAGCAGCCCGGGGGGCAGAGATACGCAGTATTTT
d_gene: -
abundance: -
v_gene: TRBV4-3
j_gene: TRBJ2-3

CDR3aa: CASSLAGQGVSEQYF
CDR3nt: TGTGCCAGCAGCCTAGCGGGACAGGGGGTATCCGAGCAGTACTTC
d_gene: TRBD1
abundance: -
v_gene: TRBV7-2
j_gene: TRBJ2-7

CDR3aa: CASRPEGQGWGKLFF
CDR3nt: TGTGCCAGCAGACCAGAGGGACAGGGCTGGGGAAAACTGTTTTTT
d_gene: TRBD1
abundance: medium-sized
v_gene: TRBV7-2
j_gene: TRBJ1-4

CDR3aa: CASSKGGGLSGVPLYSNQPQHF
CDR3nt: TGTGCCAGCAGCAAAGGGGGGGGGCTCAGCGGGGTTCCCCTATATAGCAATCAGCCCCAGCATTTT
d_gene: -
abundance: -
v_gene: TRBV21-1
j_gene: TRBJ1-5

CDR3aa: CASSRDTTRANEQFF
CDR3nt: TGTGCCAGCAGCCGGGACACCACTAGGGCCAATGAGCAGTTCTTC
d_gene: -
abundance: -
v_gene: TRBV5-4
j_gene: TRBJ2-1

CDR3aa: CASSLRTGTSNQPQHF
CDR3nt: TGTGCCAGCAGCCTAAGGACAGGGACCTCCAATCAGCCCCAGCATTTT
d_gene: TRBD1
abundance: once
v_gene: TRBV5-6
j_gene: TRBJ1-5

CDR3aa: CASSVATSTYNEQFF
CDR3nt: TGTGCCAGCAGCGTAGCTACCTCCACCTACAATGAGCAGTTCTTC
d_gene: -
abundance: -
v_gene: TRBV9
j_gene: TRBJ2-1

CDR3aa: CASSLGRGSQETQYF
CDR3nt: TGTGCCAGCAGCTTAGGAAGGGGTAGCCAAGAGACCCAGTACTTC
d_gene: -
abundance: -
v_gene: TRBV7-9
j_gene: TRBJ2-5

CDR3aa: CASSYSVNQPQHF
CDR3nt: TGTGCCAGCAGTTATTCTGTAAATCAGCCCCAGCATTTT
d_gene: -
abundance: -
v_gene: TRBV6-5
j_gene: TRBJ1-5

CDR3aa: CASSLGGGAYEQYF
CDR3nt: TGTGCCAGCAGCTTAGGCGGGGGGGCCTACGAGCAGTACTTC
d_gene: TRBD2
abundance: few
v_gene: TRBV7-8
j_gene: TRBJ2-7

CDR3aa: CASSLAGGATEAFF
CDR3nt: TGTGCCAGCAGCTTAGCGGGGGGGGCCACTGAAGCTTTCTTT
d_gene: -
abundance: -
v_gene: TRBV7-2
j_gene: TRBJ1-1

CDR3aa: CAIGSSGNTIYF
CDR3nt: TGTGCCATCGGGAGCTCTGGAAACACCATATATTTT
d_gene: -
abundance: -
v_gene: TRBV10-3
j_gene: TRBJ1-3

CDR3aa: CASRNRDRGLDEQFF
CDR3nt: TGTGCCAGCAGGAACCGGGACAGGGGTCTCGACGAGCAGTTCTTC
d_gene: TRBD1
abundance: -
v_gene: TRBV7-8
j_gene: TRBJ2-1

CDR3aa: CASSPGPYEQYF
CDR3nt: TGTGCCAGCAGCCCAGGGCCCTACGAGCAGTACTTC
d_gene: -
abundance: -
v_gene: TRBV6-5
j_gene: TRBJ2-7

CDR3aa: CASSPVQGAGAGEQYF
CDR3nt: TGTGCCAGCAGCCCAGTACAGGGGGCGGGAGCGGGTGAGCAGTACTTC
d_gene: TRBD1
abundance: few
v_gene: TRBV7-6
j_gene: TRBJ2-7

CDR3aa: CASSASATANSPLHF
CDR3nt: TGTGCCAGCAGCGCCTCGGCGACAGCGAATTCACCCCTCCACTTT
d_gene: -
abundance: -
v_gene: TRBV9
j_gene: TRBJ1-6

CDR3aa: CASSGLAGGDLYEQYF
CDR3nt: TGTGCCAGCAGCGGACTAGCGGGAGGCGATCTCTACGAGCAGTACTTC
d_gene: TRBD2
abundance: few
v_gene: TRBV2
j_gene: TRBJ2-7

CDR3aa: CASSTGLGVWDEQFF
CDR3nt: TGCGCCAGCAGCACGGGACTAGGAGTATGGGATGAGCAGTTCTTC
d_gene: TRBD2
abundance: -
v_gene: TRBV5-1
j_gene: TRBJ2-1

CDR3aa: CASKRGHTEAFF
CDR3nt: TGTGCCAGTAAAAGGGGGCACACTGAAGCTTTCTTT
d_gene: TRBD1
abundance: -
v_gene: TRBV25-1
j_gene: TRBJ1-1

CDR3aa: CASSSGYEQYF
CDR3nt: TGTGCCAGCTCATCCGGCTACGAGCAGTACTTC
d_gene: -
abundance: -
v_gene: TRBV18
j_gene: TRBJ2-7

CDR3aa: CARMGDCTSYEQYF
CDR3nt: TGTGCCAGAATGGGGGACTGTACTTCCTACGAGCAGTACTTC
d_gene: -
abundance: -
v_gene: TRBV7-5
j_gene: TRBJ2-7

CDR3aa: CASSLRGRASTNEKLFF
CDR3nt: TGTGCCAGCAGCTTAAGAGGCAGGGCTTCAACTAATGAAAAACTGTTTTTT
d_gene: -
abundance: once
v_gene: TRBV7-6
j_gene: TRBJ1-4

CDR3aa: CASSAQAGFVAKNIQYF
CDR3nt: TGTGCCAGCTCAGCCCAGGCAGGGTTTGTGGCCAAAAACATTCAGTACTTC
d_gene: -
abundance: -
v_gene: TRBV18
j_gene: TRBJ2-4

CDR3aa: CASSLGRRAGLENTGELFF
CDR3nt: TGTGCCAGCAGCTTAGGGCGCAGGGCGGGACTAGAGAACACCGGGGAGCTGTTTTTT
d_gene: TRBD2
abundance: -
v_gene: TRBV7-6
j_gene: TRBJ2-2

CDR3aa: CASSPSGVVYEQYF
CDR3nt: TGCGCCAGCAGCCCAAGCGGGGTGGTCTACGAGCAGTACTTC
d_gene: TRBD2
abundance: -
v_gene: TRBV4-1
j_gene: TRBJ2-7

CDR3aa: CASSLNAGAYEQYF
CDR3nt: TGTGCCAGCAGCTTAAACGCGGGGGCCTACGAGCAGTACTTC
d_gene: TRBD2
abundance: -
v_gene: TRBV7-8
j_gene: TRBJ2-7

CDR3aa: CASSSRDRVVQYF
CDR3nt: TGTGCCAGCAGCTCTCGGGACAGGGTCGTTCAGTACTTC
d_gene: TRBD1
abundance: -
v_gene: TRBV11-2
j_gene: TRBJ2-4

CDR3aa: CASSRSSGGLYEQYF
CDR3nt: TGTGCCAGCAGCAGATCTAGCGGGGGCCTCTACGAGCAGTACTTC
d_gene: TRBD2
abundance: -
v_gene: TRBV6-5
j_gene: TRBJ2-7

CDR3aa: CASSPGSHQETQYF
CDR3nt: TGTGCCAGCAGCCCGGGGAGCCACCAAGAGACCCAGTACTTC
d_gene: -
abundance: once
v_gene: TRBV5-6
j_gene: TRBJ2-5

CDR3aa: CASSKVERNPYEQYF
CDR3nt: TGTGCCAGCAGCAAAGTTGAGCGGAACCCCTACGAGCAGTACTTC
d_gene: -
abundance: -
v_gene: TRBV21-1
j_gene: TRBJ2-7

CDR3aa: CASSLAGGRRNTGELFF
CDR3nt: TGTGCCAGCAGCTTGGCCGGCGGGAGGCGGAACACCGGGGAGCTGTTTTTT
d_gene: TRBD2
abundance: once
v_gene: TRBV11-2
j_gene: TRBJ2-2

CDR3aa: CASSFDRSDTQYF
CDR3nt: TGTGCCAGCAGCTTCGACAGGTCGGATACGCAGTATTTT
d_gene: -
abundance: -
v_gene: TRBV6-5
j_gene: TRBJ2-3

CDR3aa: CASSQEAGAGNSPLHF
CDR3nt: TGTGCCAGCAGCCAAGAAGCGGGGGCGGGGAATTCACCCCTCCACTTT
d_gene: -
abundance: -
v_gene: TRBV4-2
j_gene: TRBJ1-6

CDR3aa: CASSSLTGVDGYTF
CDR3nt: TGTGCCAGCAGTTCGTTGACAGGGGTAGATGGCTACACCTTC
d_gene: TRBD1
abundance: few
v_gene: TRBV11-2
j_gene: TRBJ1-2

CDR3aa: CSASLAYEQYF
CDR3nt: TGCAGTGCTAGTCTAGCGTACGAGCAGTACTTC
d_gene: -
abundance: -
v_gene: TRBV20-1
j_gene: TRBJ2-7

CDR3aa: CASSLLSSGRKETQYF
CDR3nt: TGTGCCAGCAGCTTGCTTAGCAGCGGACGGAAAGAGACCCAGTACTTC
d_gene: -
abundance: -
v_gene: TRBV5-6
j_gene: TRBJ2-5

CDR3aa: CAWSVAGGGNEQFF
CDR3nt: TGTGCCTGGAGTGTAGCGGGTGGGGGCAATGAGCAGTTCTTC
d_gene: -
abundance: once
v_gene: TRBV30
j_gene: TRBJ2-1

CDR3aa: CASSLESGVHGYTF
CDR3nt: TGTGCCAGCAGCTTAGAATCGGGGGTACATGGCTACACCTTC
d_gene: -
abundance: -
v_gene: TRBV7-9
j_gene: TRBJ1-2

CDR3aa: CASSLGTGPGELFF
CDR3nt: TGCGCCAGCAGCTTGGGGACAGGGCCCGGGGAGCTGTTTTTT
d_gene: TRBD1
abundance: once
v_gene: TRBV5-1
j_gene: TRBJ2-2